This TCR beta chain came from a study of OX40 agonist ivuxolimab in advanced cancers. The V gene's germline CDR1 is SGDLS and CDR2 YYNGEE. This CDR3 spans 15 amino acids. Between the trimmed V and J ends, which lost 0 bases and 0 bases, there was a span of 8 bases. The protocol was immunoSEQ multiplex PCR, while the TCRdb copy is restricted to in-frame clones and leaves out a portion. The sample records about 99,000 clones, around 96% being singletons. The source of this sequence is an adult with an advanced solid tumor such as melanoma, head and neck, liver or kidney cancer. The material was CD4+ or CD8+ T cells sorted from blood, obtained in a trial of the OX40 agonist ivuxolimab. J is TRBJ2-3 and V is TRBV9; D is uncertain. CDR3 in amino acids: CASSVGRQSTDTQYF. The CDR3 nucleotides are TGTGCCAGCAGCGTAGGTAGGCAAAGCACAGATACGCAGTATTTT. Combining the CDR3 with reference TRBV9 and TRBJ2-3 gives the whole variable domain DSGVTQTPKHLITATGQRVTLRCSPRSGDLSVYWYQQSLDQGLQFLIQYYNGEERAKGNILERFSAQQFPDLHSELNLSSLELGDSALYFCASSVGRQSTDTQYFGPGTRLTVL.